The present TCR beta chain was sequenced within a study of blood T cell repertoires in COVID-19. Study background: The cDNA or gDNA used as material had been derived from T cells, B-cell-depleted T cells, or PBMCs.

Sequenced by immunoSEQ multiplex PCR; TCRdb stores in-frame clones only, minus some. Of about 280,000 clones listed, about 90% are singletons. The CDR3 covers 15 residues. Germline CDR1 is SNHLY and CDR2 is FYNNEI. The junction had 19 bases not matched to a gene; V was cut back by 7 bases and J by 11 bases. Sequences were obtained from PBMCs or T cells enriched from blood (not recorded which). This chain connects TRBV2 to TRBJ1-1; 7 bases agree with TRBD1. The TCR comes from a young woman with acute COVID-19. The CDR3 DNA sequence: TGTGCCAGCACTGACACGACAGGGTCTTATTTTGGGGCTTTCTTT. As protein: CASTDTTGSYFGAFF.